These T cell receptor beta chains were read from a single sample in a study of blood T cell repertoires in COVID-19. TCRdb's table, derived via immunoSEQ multiplex PCR, lists solely in-frame clones and lacks some. The sample has more than 90,000 clones, roughly four fifths seen once; the top ten hold about 2.3%. Material: peripheral blood. Receptors originate from a man over 45 with acute or convalescent COVID-19. Each CDR3 is given with its conserved first and last residue. A D gene is named only where the DNA matches it firmly. Only some rows state a clone size, as once, few, many or a class for expanded clones.

CDR3 protein: CASSPSLGGNTGELFF
CDR3 DNA: TGTGCCAGCAGCCCCTCCCTCGGGGGGAACACCGGGGAGCTGTTTTTT
J gene: TRBJ2-2
D gene: -
clone size: -
V gene: TRBV7-9

CDR3 protein: CASSQETSGVYNEQFF
CDR3 DNA: TGTGCCAGCAGCCAAGAGACTAGCGGGGTCTACAATGAGCAGTTCTTC
J gene: TRBJ2-1
D gene: TRBD2
clone size: few
V gene: TRBV3-1/TRBV3-2

CDR3 protein: CASSIDQGTGANVLTF
CDR3 DNA: TGTGCCAGTAGTATAGATCAGGGAACTGGGGCCAACGTCCTGACTTTC
J gene: TRBJ2-6
D gene: -
clone size: -
V gene: TRBV19

CDR3 protein: CASSLNGLVNTEAFF
CDR3 DNA: TGTGCCAGCAGCTTAAACGGGTTAGTGAACACTGAAGCTTTCTTT
J gene: TRBJ1-1
D gene: -
clone size: -
V gene: TRBV7-3

CDR3 protein: CASSSTLGQGVSGELFF
CDR3 DNA: TGTGCCAGCAGTTCTACCCTCGGACAGGGGGTCTCCGGGGAGCTGTTTTTT
J gene: TRBJ2-2
D gene: TRBD1
clone size: -
V gene: TRBV27

CDR3 protein: CSASGGHSNQPQHF
CDR3 DNA: TGCAGTGCTAGTGGCGGCCATAGCAATCAGCCCCAGCATTTT
J gene: TRBJ1-5
D gene: -
clone size: -
V gene: TRBV20-1

CDR3 protein: CASSLEGVGIGNQPQHF
CDR3 DNA: TGTGCCAGCAGCTTGGAGGGAGTAGGCATAGGCAATCAGCCCCAGCATTTT
J gene: TRBJ1-5
D gene: -
clone size: -
V gene: TRBV5-5

CDR3 protein: CASSQVTKPNYGYTF
CDR3 DNA: TGCGCCAGCAGCCAAGTTACAAAACCCAACTATGGCTACACCTTC
J gene: TRBJ1-2
D gene: -
clone size: few
V gene: TRBV4-1

CDR3 protein: CATSDSKTGGAMNQYF
CDR3 DNA: TGTGCCACCAGTGATTCTAAGACAGGGGGGGCAATGAACCAGTACTTC
J gene: TRBJ2-5
D gene: TRBD1
clone size: -
V gene: TRBV24-1

CDR3 protein: CASSPATRNTEAFF
CDR3 DNA: TGTGCCAGCTCACCGGCGACAAGGAACACTGAAGCTTTCTTT
J gene: TRBJ1-1
D gene: -
clone size: few
V gene: TRBV18

CDR3 protein: CASSLGTGALSEAFF
CDR3 DNA: TGTGCCAGCAGCCTGGGGACAGGAGCTTTATCTGAAGCTTTCTTT
J gene: TRBJ1-1
D gene: TRBD1
clone size: -
V gene: TRBV3-1/TRBV3-2

CDR3 protein: CASTRQGYLQGAFF
CDR3 DNA: TGTGCCAGCACGAGGCAGGGATACCTACAAGGAGCTTTCTTT
J gene: TRBJ1-1
D gene: -
clone size: -
V gene: TRBV13

CDR3 protein: CSVAEETYEQYF
CDR3 DNA: TGCAGCGTTGCGGAGGAAACCTACGAGCAGTACTTC
J gene: TRBJ2-7
D gene: -
clone size: once
V gene: TRBV29-1

CDR3 protein: CASSPLTGYEKLFF
CDR3 DNA: TGTGCCAGCAGCCCATTGACAGGGTATGAAAAACTGTTTTTT
J gene: TRBJ1-4
D gene: TRBD1
clone size: -
V gene: TRBV14

CDR3 protein: CASSARLAGGPVTGELFF
CDR3 DNA: TGTGCCAGCAGCGCAAGACTAGCGGGGGGGCCTGTCACCGGGGAGCTGTTTTTT
J gene: TRBJ2-2
D gene: TRBD2
clone size: -
V gene: TRBV9

CDR3 protein: CASSPAGTSGADTQYF
CDR3 DNA: TGTGCCAGCAGTCCCGCCGGGACTAGCGGCGCAGATACGCAGTATTTT
J gene: TRBJ2-3
D gene: TRBD2
clone size: once
V gene: TRBV27

CDR3 protein: CASSSHSVSTDTQYF
CDR3 DNA: TGTGCCAGCAGTTCGCATAGCGTTAGCACAGATACGCAGTATTTT
J gene: TRBJ2-3
D gene: -
clone size: -
V gene: TRBV27

CDR3 protein: CASSSYKGDSPSWDFYGYTF
CDR3 DNA: TGTGCCAGTAGTTCGTATAAGGGGGACAGCCCTTCTTGGGACTTCTATGGCTACACCTTC
J gene: TRBJ1-2
D gene: TRBD1
clone size: -
V gene: TRBV19

CDR3 protein: CASSLSWTSGYNEQFF
CDR3 DNA: TGTGCCAGCAGCTTATCTTGGACTAGCGGTTACAATGAGCAGTTCTTC
J gene: TRBJ2-1
D gene: TRBD2
clone size: -
V gene: TRBV7-6

CDR3 protein: CASSMDTYTDTQYF
CDR3 DNA: TGTGCCAGCAGCATGGACACATACACAGATACGCAGTATTTT
J gene: TRBJ2-3
D gene: -
clone size: -
V gene: TRBV5-4

CDR3 protein: CASSLQPPRPWGQNEKLFF
CDR3 DNA: TGTGCCAGCAGCCTACAACCCCCAAGGCCCTGGGGACAGAATGAAAAACTGTTTTTT
J gene: TRBJ1-4
D gene: TRBD1
clone size: -
V gene: TRBV3-1/TRBV3-2

CDR3 protein: CASSSPPGQRIPGNEKLFF
CDR3 DNA: TGCGCCAGCAGTTCACCCCCGGGACAGAGAATACCAGGTAATGAAAAACTGTTTTTT
J gene: TRBJ1-4
D gene: TRBD1
clone size: -
V gene: TRBV5-1

CDR3 protein: CASGLVGIGTSGTLHPDTQYF
CDR3 DNA: TGTGCTAGTGGTTTGGTCGGGATAGGGACTAGCGGAACCCTGCACCCAGATACGCAGTATTTT
J gene: TRBJ2-3
D gene: TRBD2
clone size: -
V gene: TRBV12-5

CDR3 protein: CASSPGTTVYEQYF
CDR3 DNA: TGTGCCAGTAGTCCCGGGACTACCGTCTACGAGCAGTACTTC
J gene: TRBJ2-7
D gene: TRBD2
clone size: -
V gene: TRBV19

CDR3 protein: CASSGLAGNEQFF
CDR3 DNA: TGCGCCAGCAGTGGACTAGCGGGCAATGAGCAGTTCTTC
J gene: TRBJ2-1
D gene: TRBD2
clone size: -
V gene: TRBV10-1

CDR3 protein: CASSLDSYEQYF
CDR3 DNA: TGTGCCAGCAGTCTAGACAGCTACGAGCAGTACTTC
J gene: TRBJ2-7
D gene: -
clone size: -
V gene: TRBV12-3/TRBV12-4

CDR3 protein: CASSPGTGEEDPLHF
CDR3 DNA: TGTGCCAGCTCTCCCGGGACAGGAGAAGAAGATCCCCTCCACTTT
J gene: TRBJ1-6
D gene: TRBD1
clone size: -
V gene: TRBV18

CDR3 protein: CASSLYRGYPYEQYF
CDR3 DNA: TGTGCCAGCAGTTTATACAGGGGGTACCCCTACGAGCAGTACTTC
J gene: TRBJ2-7
D gene: TRBD1
clone size: -
V gene: TRBV28

CDR3 protein: CASSEIRTSGGEQFF
CDR3 DNA: TGTGCCAGCAGTGAAATAAGGACTAGCGGGGGTGAGCAGTTCTTC
J gene: TRBJ2-1
D gene: TRBD2
clone size: -
V gene: TRBV6-1

CDR3 protein: CASSGLLAGASNEQFF
CDR3 DNA: TGTGCCAGCAGTGGTTTACTAGCGGGAGCATCCAATGAGCAGTTCTTC
J gene: TRBJ2-1
D gene: TRBD2
clone size: -
V gene: TRBV2

CDR3 protein: CASSESLAGGNEQFF
CDR3 DNA: TGTGCCAGCAGTGAATCACTAGCGGGGGGTAATGAGCAGTTCTTC
J gene: TRBJ2-1
D gene: TRBD2
clone size: -
V gene: TRBV6-1

CDR3 protein: CASSGDDSYEQYF
CDR3 DNA: TGTGCCAGCAGCGGAGATGACAGTTACGAGCAGTACTTC
J gene: TRBJ2-7
D gene: -
clone size: -
V gene: TRBV9

CDR3 protein: CASSYTGAKNGYTF
CDR3 DNA: TGTGCCAGCAGCTATACAGGGGCGAAGAATGGCTACACCTTC
J gene: TRBJ1-2
D gene: TRBD1
clone size: once
V gene: TRBV5-4

CDR3 protein: CASSLYGGDTGELFF
CDR3 DNA: TGTGCCAGCAGCTTATACGGAGGGGACACCGGGGAGCTGTTTTTT
J gene: TRBJ2-2
D gene: -
clone size: once
V gene: TRBV13

CDR3 protein: CASSFGGERETQYF
CDR3 DNA: TGCGCCAGCAGCTTCGGGGGAGAAAGGGAGACCCAGTACTTC
J gene: TRBJ2-5
D gene: -
clone size: -
V gene: TRBV5-1